The 18 T cell receptor beta chains below come from one sample, sequenced in a study of shared clonotypes between healthy human individuals. Measured with immunoSEQ multiplex PCR; TCRdb has only the in-frame clones, and not every one. The sample shows 300,000 or so clones, roughly 70% of them seen only once. The specimen sequenced was memory CD4+ T cells sorted from blood. The subset is: CD45RA-negative fraction. These receptors originate from a man in his thirties or forties in good health.

The CDR3 sequence is CASSERVAGGGKYF. Here the CDR3 DNA reads TGTGCCAGCAGTGAAAGGGTTGCGGGCGGCGGGAAGTATTTT. This chain connects TRBV2 to TRBJ2-3; weak D call: TRBD2 (6 bases). The CDR3 is made up of 14 amino acids. Germline V gene data show CDR1 as SNHLY and CDR2 as FYNNEI. The germline V and J ends were trimmed by 2 bases and 13 bases, with 19 bases remaining between them.

The genes are TRBV5-1 and TRBJ1-1; 12 bases map to TRBD1. Unmatched junction bases numbered 7, after V lost 4 bases and J lost 0 bases. Germline CDR1 and CDR2: SGHRS and YFSETQ. The CDR3 sequence is 17 residues long. CDR3 in DNA: TGCGCCAGCAGCCCGGGACAGGGGGCAGGTATGAACACTGAAGCTTTCTTT. Protein sequence: CASSPGQGAGMNTEAFF.

This clone was found once. The chain joins TRBV5-1 to TRBJ2-3, with D unresolved. Per germline, CDR1 SGHRS and CDR2 YFSETQ. V dropped 4 bases and J dropped 3 bases, with 12 bases sitting between them. This CDR3 has 14 amino acids. The CDR3 DNA reads TGCGCCAGCAGCGTACCCACCGGGACAGATACGCAGTATTTT. Translated: CASSVPTGTDTQYF.

The gene calls are TRBV2 and TRBJ2-3, with TRBD2 identical over 9 bases. The CDR3 is 15 residues long. V dropped 2 bases and J dropped 3; count of bases not matched to a gene: 3. Looked up from germline, CDR1 is SNHLY and CDR2 is FYNNEI. The DNA of the CDR3 is TGTGCCAGCAGTGAACTAGCGGGAAAAACAGATACGCAGTATTTT. Amino acid sequence: CASSELAGKTDTQYF.

The chain recombines TRBV2 with TRBJ1-4, with D unresolved. This CDR3 spans 12 amino acids. Germline V gene data show CDR1 as SNHLY and CDR2 as FYNNEI. V lost 7 bases and J lost 5, with 8 bases in between. CDR3 DNA sequence: TGTGCCAGCAAGCCACAGAATGAAAAACTGTTTTTT. The encoded protein is CASKPQNEKLFF.

This clone was picked up one time. The rearrangement joins TRBV7-8 to TRBJ2-3, with a possible D match to TRBD2 (6 bases). The CDR3 covers 16 residues. V shed 5 bases and J shed 0 bases, with 15 bases lying between them. Germline lookup yields CDR1 SGHVS and CDR2 FQNEAQ. DNA for the CDR3: TGTGCCAGCAGCACATGGACTATCTCTAGCACAGATACGCAGTATTTT. Amino acids: CASSTWTISSTDTQYF.

DNA of the CDR3: TGTGCCAGCAGCTTAGGTTGGGGGCAGACCCTCTATGGCTACACCTTC. It yields the protein CASSLGWGQTLYGYTF. The chain couples TRBV5-6 to TRBJ1-2; tentatively, D is TRBD1 (6 bases). V was pared by 2 bases and J by 4 bases, with 18 bases between. The CDR3 has 16 amino acids. Per the germline V gene, CDR1 is SGHDT and CDR2 is YYEEEE.

The genes are TRBV10-3 and TRBJ1-4; no clear D gene. The germline V gene has CDR1 ENHRY and CDR2 SYGVKD. V was pared by 0 bases and J by 5 bases, with 10 bases between. The CDR3 totals 15 residues. CDR3 nucleotide sequence: TGTGCCATCAGTGAGTCGGGAGGGCCCAATGAAAAACTGTTTTTT. This codes for CAISESGGPNEKLFF.

V gene TRBV1 combines with J gene TRBJ2-7; TRBD2, the table's D call, was not compared with the DNA. TRBV1 is a documented pseudogene. The CDR3 is 19 amino acids. The CDR3 is CTSSRKGLAGKGRMGEQYF. The CDR3, as DNA: TGCACCAGCAGCCGGAAAGGACTAGCGGGGAAGGGGCGTATGGGCGAGCAGTACTTC.

The J gene is TRBJ2-5, the V gene TRBV5-1; D is perhaps TRBD2 (6 bases). Deletions cut 6 bases from V and 4 bases from J, with 10 bases between. The length of the CDR3 is 12 residues. Germline V lookup: CDR1 SGHRS, CDR2 YFSETQ. The CDR3 reads CASTFSGETQYF. CDR3 DNA sequence: TGCGCCAGCACTTTTAGCGGAGAGACCCAGTACTTC.

This sequence joins TRBV28 and TRBJ2-7, with D unclear. V lost 6 bases and J lost 5, with 11 bases in between. In germline, CDR1 is MDHEN, CDR2 SYDVKM. The CDR3 totals 12 residues. The CDR3 loop reads CASSLIRNEQYF. The CDR3 nucleotides read TGTGCCAGCAGCCTAATACGAAACGAGCAGTACTTC.

This clone was counted only a few times. The same CDR3 can be traced to other DNA sequences in this sample. The V gene is TRBV7-2, the J gene TRBJ2-3; TRBD2 is a possible D gene (6 bases). CDR3 length equals 14 residues. V lost 5 bases, J lost 6 bases, and 15 bases lay in between. The germline V gene encodes CDR1 SGHTA and CDR2 FQGNSA. As DNA, the CDR3 is TGTGCCAGCAGCCCCGACCGGGGGAGGGATACGCAGTATTTT. Amino acid sequence: CASSPDRGRDTQYF. The entire variable domain, with the rest obtained from reference TRBV7-2 and TRBJ2-3, is as follows: GAGVSQSPSNKVTEKGKDVELRCDPISGHTALYWYRQSLGQGLEFLIYFQGNSAPDKSGLPSDRFSAERTGGSVSTLTIQRTQQEDSAVYLCASSPDRGRDTQYFGPGTRLTVL.

The gene calls are TRBV2 and TRBJ1-3; D is unresolved. Trimming removed 4 bases from V and 4 bases from J, with 11 bases in between. The CDR3 is 14 amino acids. Germline values: CDR1 SNHLY, CDR2 FYNNEI. Here the CDR3 reads CASSVSAKGNTIYF. As DNA, the CDR3 is TGTGCCAGCAGTGTTTCAGCTAAAGGAAACACCATATATTTT.

For the CDR3, the DNA is TGCGCCAGCAGCTTGGGGGGACTAGCGGGATGGGGATACAATGAGCAGTTCTTC. It codes for CASSLGGLAGWGYNEQFF. The rearrangement joins TRBV5-1 to TRBJ2-1, with TRBD2 identical over 13 bases. The CDR3 consists of 18 residues. J was trimmed by 4 bases and V by 0 bases; bases with no gene match: 7. Germline lookup yields CDR1 SGHRS and CDR2 YFSETQ.

The chain combines TRBV7-2 with TRBJ1-4; D gene unclear. V was trimmed by 2 bases and J by 7 bases, leaving 8 bases between them. The CDR3 totals 13 residues. The germline gives CDR1 SGHTA, CDR2 FQGNSA. The CDR3, as DNA: TGTGCCAGCAGCTTATTGACAAGTGAAAAACTGTTTTTT. This encodes CASSLLTSEKLFF.

The chain carries TRBV7-9 and TRBJ1-1; D not resolved. From germline, CDR1 is SEHNR and CDR2 FQNEAQ (reference sequence). V was pared by 5 bases and J by 0 bases, with 19 bases between. The CDR3 runs 17 residues. The CDR3 here is CASSPYVGRLMNTEAFF. CDR3 sequence (DNA): TGTGCCAGCAGCCCCTATGTAGGGCGGCTCATGAACACTGAAGCTTTCTTT.

This rearrangement joins TRBV5-1 to TRBJ2-6; D is unclear. Trimming took off 3 bases at V and 0 bases at J, with 7 bases between the two ends. The CDR3 has 15 residues. Germline CDR1 reads SGHRS; CDR2 reads YFSETQ. CDR3 protein: CASSSKSSGANVLTF. The CDR3 coding sequence is TGCGCCAGCAGCTCGAAATCCTCTGGGGCCAACGTCCTGACTTTC.

This clone was seen a handful of times. This chain links TRBV14 with TRBJ2-7, with 11 bases lining up with TRBD2. With 1 base clipped from V and 6 bases from J, the junction kept 5 bases outside the gene matches. Per the germline V gene, CDR1 is SGHDN and CDR2 is FVKESK. The CDR3 length is 15 residues. CDR3 bases: TGTGCCAGCAGCCAAGTACTAGCGGGAGTCTTCGAGCAGTACTTC. It specifies CASSQVLAGVFEQYF.